This TCR beta chain came from a study of blood T cell repertoires in COVID-19. Across the whole study: PBMCs, B-cell-depleted T cells, or T cells were the source of the cDNA or gDNA that made up the material.

Here immunoSEQ multiplex PCR was the method, and the copy in TCRdb shows in-frame clones only, minus some. The repertoire consists of 200,000 to 300,000 clones, with 84% occurring once and the leading ten covering over 1.5%. CDR3 length: 13 residues. Between the trimmed V and J ends, which lost 6 bases and 7 bases, there was a span of 10 bases. Germline values: CDR1 MNHEY, CDR2 SVGAGI. Sequencing used peripheral blood. V is TRBV6-5 and J is TRBJ1-6; D is perhaps TRBD1 (6 bases). The TCR comes from a woman between 40 and 50 years old who had recovered from COVID-19. CDR3: CASRQGENSPLHF. The CDR3 nucleotides read TGTGCCAGCAGACAGGGAGAGAATTCACCCCTCCACTTT.